This paragraph covers one T cell receptor (beta chain) sequence. Which antigen it targets is not known. Per-base quality was not reported, and no clone a single base away is much larger than it. The data were taken from a study of blood T cell repertoires in COVID-19 (dated by TCRdb to about 2020). As for the study more broadly: Collaborator samples came from the United States, Italy and Spain and covered acute and convalescent phases of COVID-19. Where available, HLA class I and class II types were obtained from metadata supplied by the sample provider rather than from assay-based typing. Sample metadata almost always included a de-identified subject ID, COVID-19 status, age in years and sex. The material from the prospective study consisted of cDNA or gDNA derived from T cells, B-cell-depleted T cells, or PBMCs. Subjects who had been exposed to COVID-19, were actively infected with it, or had recovered from it provided the deeply sampled blood TCRbeta repertoires that made up the dataset. The repertoires were made available in a free public database intended to serve as a resource for research on the immune response to SARS-CoV-2. The samples were drawn from two sources: the first 160 participants of the ongoing ImmuneRACE study, and 1,000 to 1,500 subjects contributed by 6 global collaborators. Results the study describes overall, beyond this receptor: The quantity of clinical and demographic metadata differed by source and by participant and was supplied without curation.

TCRbeta CDR3 regions were amplified from genomic DNA using the immunoSEQ Assay, a bias-controlled multiplex PCR. The authors' analysis ran thus. The number of nucleated cells in each sample was estimated by amplification of reference gene primers within the assay. To quantify the absolute abundance of each unique TCRbeta CDR3 rearrangement, sequence reads were collapsed and filtered. For each sample, productive Simpson clonality was calculated as the square root of Simpson's diversity index over productive rearrangements. The immuneACCESS repertoire file appears here via TCRdb, limited to in-frame rearrangements. These files lack a portion of the clones; in checked studies, under half of the deficit traces to unresolved V genes, and the cause of the others is not known. V, J and clone size were drawn from that table, and D and trimming were deduced from the DNA. Within this sample are about 370,000 clones, with roughly 86% of them counted one time only. Together, the top ten hold 10% of the sample.

From a lookup of the germline V gene, CDR1 and CDR2 are SQVTM and ANQGSEA. From its cysteine to its phenylalanine, the CDR3 spans 12 amino acids. Only the CDR3 DNA stays, 36 bases, in frame from base 1. V lost 6 bases and J lost 3 bases, and the count of bases not matched to a germline gene is 2. In Seattle, one collaborating source enrolled patients while the infection was active and tracked those patients longitudinally over the course of disease. Whole blood was collected in K2EDTA tubes by collaborating institutions according to the institutions' own protocols. For TCRbeta analysis, collaborator samples were shipped as frozen whole blood, as isolated PBMCs, or as DNA extracted from either sample type.

Sample: peripheral blood. The TCR comes from a woman between 25 and 40 years old with COVID-19, enrolled during active disease. The rearranged segments are TRBV29-1 and TRBJ1-2; 9 bases in the middle match TRBD1. This receptor has the CDR3 CSVRTGDYGYTF. The sequenced DNA: TGCAGCGTCAGGACAGGGGACTATGGCTACACCTTC.